This record concerns one T cell receptor (beta chain) sequence. The data were produced by immunoSEQ multiplex PCR, yet TCRdb's version contains in-frame clones alone and is incomplete. The sample lists about 18,000 clones, under 80% occurring once. The data derive from a study of neoadjuvant nivolumab and ipilimumab in lung cancer. The CDR3 has 14 amino acids. CDR1 is SGHRS, CDR2 YFSETQ, per germline. V lost 4 bases and J lost 2, with 11 bases in between. The clonotype originates from an adult with non-small cell lung cancer. Sequencing was performed on tumor tissue, taken after neoadjuvant nivolumab, alone or with ipilimumab, at or shortly before surgery. The chain uses TRBV5-1 and TRBJ2-3; D might be TRBD1 (5 bases). CDR3 protein: CASSATGFTDTQYF. In DNA, the CDR3 is TGCGCCAGCAGCGCCACAGGATTCACAGATACGCAGTATTTT.